This T cell receptor (beta chain) stems from a study of blood T cells in healthy people across ages. The CDR3 runs to 13 residues. The V gene's germline CDR1 is MDHEN and CDR2 SYDVKM. V was pared by 3 bases and J by 5 bases, with 8 bases between. Study-level results: The fall in TCR beta diversity per million T cells was roughly linear with age. Any conclusive comparison of naive versus antigen-experienced cells was prevented by using unsorted PBMCs. Comparison with aged donors showed that long-lived donors had more naive CD4+ cells and higher diversity.

Then a second PCR, running roughly 6 to 11 cycles, was carried out with a sample-barcoded 5' primer and a J-beta primer mix. MiXCR was run by TCRdb on the 5' RACE reads, yielding one entry per CDR3 protein. The sample lists fewer than 1.5 million distinct CDR3 sequences, about 43% occurring once. Each sample gave at least 6 million isolated PBMCs. As regards this clonotype: Antigen specificity is unknown.

The sample was blood. The clonotype comes from a woman aged 18-30 years in good health. V gene TRBV28 combines with J gene TRBJ2-4, with D uncertain. CDR3 DNA sequence: TGTGCCAGCAGTTTGCCAGCGCAAAACATTCAGTACTTC. The encoded protein is CASSLPAQNIQYF.